Below, 30 T cell receptor beta chains from the same sample are listed, as sequenced in a study of T cell repertoires in urothelial bladder cancer (dated by TCRdb to the late 2010s). The library was produced with the immunoSEQ multiplex PCR assay. Not all clones reach the TCRdb copy of this immuneACCESS table, which keeps in-frame sequences only. Checked studies attribute under half of the gap to unresolved V genes and leave the rest unexplained. This sample holds more than 9,000 clones; around 68% were observed only once. The top ten hold 5.5% to 8% of the sample. Material for sequencing was tumor-infiltrating cells from bladder cancer. The receptors come from a human donor with a benign inflammatory bladder lesion.

This chain links TRBV10-1 with TRBJ1-4; D perhaps matches TRBD1 (5 bases). Between the trimmed V and J ends, which lost 6 bases and 4 bases, there was a span of 21 bases. CDR1 and CDR2 (germline): WNHNN, SYGVQD (reference sequence). This CDR3 contains 17 residues. The CDR3 loop reads CASSSLGGTTFNEKLFF. In DNA, the CDR3 is TGCGCCAGCAGCTCCCTGGGTGGGACCACCTTTAATGAAAAACTGTTTTTT.

This chain uses TRBV2 with TRBJ2-1; 8 bases agree with TRBD1. V lost 6 bases, J lost 1 base, and 11 bases stayed unmatched. In germline, CDR1 is SNHLY, CDR2 FYNNEI. This CDR3 region has 17 residues. The CDR3 loop reads CASRHGTGTGSYNEQFF. DNA for the CDR3: TGTGCCAGCAGACATGGCACCGGGACAGGTTCCTACAATGAGCAGTTCTTC.

The chain employs TRBV5-1 and TRBJ2-3, with unresolved D. CDR1 and CDR2 (germline): SGHRS, YFSETQ. The V gene lost 5 bases and the J gene lost 0 bases, with 4 bases spanning the gap. The CDR3 runs 12 residues. The CDR3 spells CASRYSTDTQYF. CDR3 coding DNA: TGCGCCAGCAGATACAGCACAGATACGCAGTATTTT.

The rearrangement uses TRBV30 and TRBJ2-7; no reliable D call. This CDR3 is built from 15 residues. Deletions cut 0 bases from V and 0 bases from J, with 12 bases between. The germline CDR1 and CDR2 sequences are GTSNPN and SVGIG (reference sequence). The chain's CDR3 is CAWSVEPASSYEQYF. The CDR3 DNA follows: TGTGCCTGGAGTGTAGAGCCGGCGAGCTCCTACGAGCAGTACTTC.

This chain joins TRBV19 and TRBJ1-5; weak D call: TRBD1 (6 bases). V was clipped by 3 bases and J by 3 bases, with 18 bases between them. The CDR3 sequence is 17 residues long. Germline CDR1 reads LNHDA; CDR2 reads SQIVND (reference sequence). CDR3 DNA: TGTGCCAGTAGTATCGCGTGGGGCGGGGGCATCAATCAGCCCCAGCATTTT. Its protein product is CASSIAWGGGINQPQHF.

V is TRBV12-2 and J is TRBJ2-7; TRBD2 reflects the table's D call only, with no check against the DNA. TRBV12-2 is flagged as a pseudogene. The CDR3 covers 15 residues. The CDR3 region is CASRRTSDFPYEQYF. CDR3 nucleotides: TGTGCAAGTCGCCGAACCTCCGACTTTCCCTACGAGCAGTACTTC.

By share, this clone ranks as large. The rearrangement joins TRBV9 to TRBJ2-1; TRBD2 aligns across 10 bases. Unmatched junction bases numbered 11, after V lost 0 bases and J lost 5 bases. This CDR3 contains 18 residues. Germline V gene data show CDR1 as SGDLS and CDR2 as YYNGEE. CDR3 in amino acids: CASSVGSSGGPKNNEQFF. The DNA of the CDR3 is TGTGCCAGCAGCGTAGGGAGTAGCGGGGGGCCCAAAAACAATGAGCAGTTCTTC.

The rearrangement links TRBV29-1 to TRBJ1-1, with D possibly being TRBD1 (5 bases). The CDR3 covers 12 residues. V was trimmed by 4 bases and J by 12 bases, leaving 18 bases between them. Germline-derived CDR1 and CDR2 are SQVTM and ANQGSEA. CDR3 sequence (DNA): TGCAGCGTTGGTTTAGCAGGGCCCTTATCTTTCTTT. Translation gives CSVGLAGPLSFF.

The chain recombines TRBV7-3 with TRBJ2-3; D gene unclear. Germline CDR1 is SGHTA and CDR2 is FQGTGA. This CDR3 is 15 amino acids long. Between the trimmed V and J ends, which lost 5 bases and 1 base, there was a span of 13 bases. Written as DNA, the CDR3 is TGTGCCAGCAGCCAAGGACCGAGAGGCACAGATACGCAGTATTTT. Translating gives CASSQGPRGTDTQYF.

This chain links TRBV7-8 with TRBJ2-5; 9 bases align to TRBD1. The length of the CDR3 is 14 residues. Germline V CDR1 and CDR2: SGHVS, FQNEAQ. V lost 4 bases, J lost 5 bases, and 5 bases stayed unmatched. CDR3 coding DNA: TGTGCCAGCAGCTCGGACAGGGGATGGGAGACCCAGTACTTC. Translated, it gives CASSSDRGWETQYF.

V and J are TRBV2 and TRBJ1-4; D is perhaps TRBD1 (6 bases). Germline CDR1 and CDR2: SNHLY and FYNNEI. The length of the CDR3 is 14 residues. Trimming cost V 4 bases and J 7 bases, with 13 bases left between them. The CDR3 DNA reads as TGTGCCAGCAGTGGACAGGACTTTCTTGAAAAACTGTTTTTT. It specifies CASSGQDFLEKLFF.

The chain employs TRBV19 and TRBJ2-1, with 13 bases matching TRBD2. J lost 8 bases, V lost 4 bases, and 5 bases had no gene match. The CDR3 consists of 15 residues. Germline V gene sequence: CDR1 LNHDA, CDR2 SQIVND (reference sequence). The CDR3 DNA follows: TGTGCCAGTAGTACCGGACTAGCGGGGGCCCATGAGCAGTTCTTC. It encodes CASSTGLAGAHEQFF.

By share, this clone counts as medium-sized. The chain employs TRBV2 and TRBJ2-2, with TRBD2 matching over 16 bases. The V gene end was trimmed by 8 bases and the J gene end by 7 bases; junction bases not matched to a gene: 7. Germline V CDR1 and CDR2: SNHLY, FYNNEI. This CDR3 is built from 16 residues. The CDR3 sequence is CASPGLAGGQGGELFF. DNA of the CDR3: TGTGCCAGCCCGGGACTAGCGGGGGGGCAAGGCGGGGAGCTGTTTTTT.

The genes are TRBV30 and TRBJ2-5; no reliable D call. The V and J ends lost 2 bases and 7 bases respectively, with 11 bases between them. The CDR3 contains 12 residues. Germline-derived CDR1 and CDR2 are GTSNPN and SVGIG (reference sequence). The CDR3 reads CAWSIPPGTQYF. Written as DNA, the CDR3 is TGTGCCTGGAGTATTCCACCAGGGACCCAGTACTTC.

This chain connects TRBV7-9 to TRBJ2-3, with D hard to call. The V gene lost 6 bases and the J gene lost 5 bases, with 9 bases spanning the gap. Per the germline V gene, CDR1 is SEHNR and CDR2 is FQNEAQ (reference sequence). The CDR3 is made up of 12 amino acids. The CDR3 spells CASRVTLDTQYF. CDR3 DNA sequence: TGTGCCAGCAGGGTTACGCTAGATACGCAGTATTTT.

CDR3 DNA sequence: TGCGCCAGCAGCTTTGGGGGCGAGGACATTCAGTACTTC. Translating it yields CASSFGGEDIQYF. The chain joins TRBV5-1 to TRBJ2-4; possibly TRBD1 for D (6 bases). Trimming took off 2 bases at V and 8 bases at J, with 11 bases between the two ends. The CDR3 loop spans 13 amino acids. The V gene's germline CDR1 is SGHRS and CDR2 YFSETQ.

The V gene is TRBV6-6, the J gene TRBJ2-7; tentative D call: TRBD1 (5 bases). Per germline, CDR1 MNHNY and CDR2 SVGAGI (reference sequence). The CDR3 sequence is 15 residues long. V lost 7 bases and J 0 bases, leaving 16 bases between the germline ends. CDR3 in amino acids: CASTPRVTASYEQYF. The CDR3 DNA sequence: TGTGCCAGCACCCCTAGGGTGACAGCCTCCTACGAGCAGTACTTC.

This clone was observed a few times. The V gene is TRBV6-1, the J gene TRBJ2-7; TRBD1 agrees at 9 bases. The J segment lost 4 bases and the V segment lost 10 bases, leaving 5 bases of the junction unmatched. This CDR3 region has 12 residues. Germline-derived CDR1 and CDR2 are MNHNS and SASEGT. CDR3 sequence: CATGTGYYEQYF. The CDR3 nucleotides read TGTGCCACCGGGACAGGGTATTACGAGCAGTACTTC.

This clone appeared a few times. This rearrangement joins TRBV6-5 to TRBJ2-2; D unresolved. Between the trimmed V and J ends, which lost 3 bases and 6 bases, there was a span of 11 bases. Germline-derived CDR1 and CDR2 are MNHEY and SVGAGI. The CDR3 runs 14 residues. The CDR3 coding sequence is TGTGCCAGCAGTTATTATGGGCGATCCGGGGAGCTGTTTTTT. It specifies CASSYYGRSGELFF.

Here the CDR3 reads CASSLARGTGVNTGELFF. CDR3 coding DNA: TGTGCCAGCAGCTTAGCGCGAGGGACAGGGGTAAACACCGGGGAGCTGTTTTTT. The V gene is TRBV7-8, the J gene TRBJ2-2; 10 bases are a match to TRBD1. This CDR3 comprises 18 residues. The V segment lost 0 bases and the J segment 2 bases; nucleotides outside the gene matches: 6. In germline, CDR1 is SGHVS, CDR2 FQNEAQ. The entire variable domain, with the rest obtained from reference TRBV7-8 and TRBJ2-2, is as follows: GAGVSQSPRYKVAKRGQDVALRCDPISGHVSLFWYQQALGQGPEFLTYFQNEAQLDKSGLPSDRFFAERPEGSVSTLKIQRTQQEDSAVYLCASSLARGTGVNTGELFFGEGSRLTVL.

This clone was seen a single time. The chain is built from TRBV6-6 and TRBJ1-1; D might be TRBD1 (6 bases). Germline assignment: CDR1 MNHNY and CDR2 SVGAGI (reference sequence). Deletions cut 2 bases from V and 0 bases from J, with 10 bases between. The CDR3 is made up of 15 amino acids. In nucleotides, the CDR3 is TGTGCCAGCAGTTACGACAGGAAGATGAACACTGAAGCTTTCTTT. Its protein is CASSYDRKMNTEAFF.

The chain joins TRBV25-1 to TRBJ1-6; D remains unclear. V shed 6 bases and J shed 10 bases, with 16 bases lying between them. Germline CDR1 MGHDK, CDR2 SYGVNS. This CDR3 spans 14 amino acids. In DNA, the CDR3 is TGTGCCAGCAGCCGAGGGTGGGCACAATCACCCCTCCACTTT. As protein: CASSRGWAQSPLHF.

This clone was seen more than once but under ten times. The CDR3 DNA is TGTGCCAGCAGCCTGGACAGTTACTACGAGCAGTACTTC. Translated: CASSLDSYYEQYF. This chain connects TRBV5-6 to TRBJ2-7; possibly TRBD1 for D (6 bases). V gave up 4 bases and J gave up 3 bases, with 11 bases separating them. Looked up from germline, CDR1 is SGHDT and CDR2 is YYEEEE. This CDR3 contains 13 residues.

This chain links TRBV19 with TRBJ2-3; 11 bases map to TRBD1. CDR1 and CDR2 from the germline V gene are LNHDA and SQIVND (reference sequence). V dropped 6 bases and J dropped 3; count of bases not matched to a gene: 5. The CDR3 runs 15 residues. The CDR3 here is CASRRGQGATDTQYF. The CDR3 nucleotides are TGTGCCAGTAGGCGAGGACAGGGGGCAACAGATACGCAGTATTTT.

A single count supports this clone. This rearrangement joins TRBV20-1 to TRBJ2-7; tentative D call: TRBD1 (6 bases). The length of the CDR3 is 11 residues. V shed 5 bases and J shed 4 bases, with 9 bases lying between them. Germline lookup yields CDR1 DFQATT and CDR2 SNEGSKA (reference sequence). The CDR3 is CSALQGYEQYF. The CDR3 region has the DNA TGCAGTGCTTTACAGGGATACGAGCAGTACTTC.

The rearrangement links TRBV4-1 to TRBJ2-1; 11 bases align to TRBD2. The germline V gene encodes CDR1 MGHRA and CDR2 YSYEKL. The J segment lost 4 bases and the V segment lost 6 bases, leaving 2 bases of the junction unmatched. The CDR3 loop spans 14 amino acids. CDR3 protein: CASSASGGYNEQFF. CDR3 DNA sequence: TGCGCCAGCAGTGCTAGCGGGGGGTACAATGAGCAGTTCTTC.

The gene calls are TRBV18 and TRBJ1-1, with TRBD1 identical over 8 bases. CDR3 length equals 15 residues. CDR1 is KGHSH, CDR2 LQKENI, per germline. With V trimmed by 5 bases and J by 3 bases, 8 bases remained unmatched. The CDR3 loop is CASSGQGPPYTEAFF. The CDR3 DNA is TGTGCCAGCTCAGGACAGGGCCCTCCTTACACTGAAGCTTTCTTT.

V is TRBV9 and J is TRBJ1-4; D is possibly TRBD1 (6 bases). Germline V gene data show CDR1 as SGDLS and CDR2 as YYNGEE. This CDR3 has 16 residues. The V end was cut by 3 bases, the J end by 5 bases, with 17 bases between. The CDR3 coding sequence is TGTGCCAGCAGCGACCCTCTCGGGGGCGGAAATGAAAAACTGTTTTTT. Translation gives CASSDPLGGGNEKLFF.

The chain recombines TRBV7-6 with TRBJ2-5, with 8 bases aligning to TRBD1. The junction had 11 bases not matched to a gene; V was cut back by 1 base and J by 7 bases. CDR3 length: 16 residues. Germline V CDR1 and CDR2: SGHVS, FNYEAQ. The CDR3 sequence: CASSLVVTGGGVTQYF. CDR3 nucleotides: TGTGCCAGCAGCTTAGTGGTTACAGGGGGTGGCGTGACCCAGTACTTC.

This chain connects TRBV10-3 to TRBJ2-5; 7 nucleotides align to TRBD1. The CDR3 length is 20 residues. Unmatched junction bases numbered 18, after V lost 0 bases and J lost 2 bases. The germline gives CDR1 ENHRY, CDR2 SYGVKD. CDR3 sequence: CAISESTKGTSRTGQETQYF. The CDR3 DNA follows: TGTGCCATCAGTGAGTCGACTAAGGGGACCTCGAGGACAGGACAAGAGACCCAGTACTTC.